The TCR beta chain under discussion was sequenced for a study of blood T cell repertoires in COVID-19 (dated by TCRdb to 2020 to 2021). Study-level background: The collaborator samples originated in the United States, Italy and Spain and spanned the acute and convalescent phases of COVID-19. The prospective study material was composed of cDNA or gDNA derived from T cells, B-cell-depleted T cells, or PBMCs. Deeply sampled blood TCRbeta repertoires from subjects exposed to, actively infected with, or recovered from COVID-19 were included in the dataset. The repertoires were made available in a free public database intended to serve as a resource for research on the immune response to SARS-CoV-2. The samples were drawn from the first 160 participants of the ongoing ImmuneRACE study and from 1,254 subjects provided by 6 global collaborators. A de-identified subject ID, COVID-19 status, age in years and sex were almost always included in the sample metadata. Where HLA class I and class II types were available, the types were taken from metadata supplied by the sample provider, not from assay-based typing. Beyond this particular receptor, the publication reports: The amount of clinical and demographic metadata varied by source and participant and was provided uncurated.

The CDR3 goes from the cysteine to the phenylalanine over 15 residues. The kept DNA is CDR3 alone, 45 bases in frame from the first base. As encoded in the germline V gene (reference sequence), CDR1 is MNHNY while CDR2 is SVGAGI. V lost 5 bases and J lost 4 bases, and the count of bases not matched to a germline gene is 4. The immunoSEQ Assay, a bias-controlled multiplex PCR, was used to amplify TCRbeta CDR3 regions from genomic DNA. Per the authors' processing: The number of nucleated cells in each sample was estimated from the amplification of reference gene primers within the assay. To quantify the absolute abundance of each unique TCRbeta CDR3 rearrangement, sequence reads were collapsed and filtered. For each sample, productive Simpson clonality was calculated by taking the square root of Simpson's diversity index across productive rearrangements. Sourced from immuneACCESS, this table was stored by TCRdb with only in-frame sequences that have V and J called. A share of the clones is absent; for the studies checked, an unresolved V gene accounts for under half, and the remainder has no known explanation. From that table come the V and J calls and clone size; the DNA was used to work out D and trimming. This sample gives approximately 280,000 clones in total; around 90% of them show up just once. The biggest ten clones account for roughly 6.8% of the sample.

Remarks on this clone: It lacks a known antigen. Per-base quality was not reported, and no clone a single base away is much larger than it.

At one collaborating source in Seattle, patients were enrolled during active infection and were followed longitudinally through the course of disease. Each collaborating institution followed its own protocols to collect whole blood in K2EDTA tubes. For TCRbeta analysis, collaborators shipped samples in one of three forms: frozen whole blood, isolated PBMCs, or DNA extracted from either of those sample types. This clonotype was sampled from a woman in her twenties or thirties with COVID-19, enrolled during active disease. Material for sequencing was peripheral blood. The chain is assembled from TRBV6-6 and TRBJ2-3, and TRBD2 matches 12 of the central bases. The CDR3 reads CASSTLAGGPDTQYF. The DNA reads TGTGCCAGCAGTACCCTAGCGGGAGGGCCAGATACGCAGTATTTT.